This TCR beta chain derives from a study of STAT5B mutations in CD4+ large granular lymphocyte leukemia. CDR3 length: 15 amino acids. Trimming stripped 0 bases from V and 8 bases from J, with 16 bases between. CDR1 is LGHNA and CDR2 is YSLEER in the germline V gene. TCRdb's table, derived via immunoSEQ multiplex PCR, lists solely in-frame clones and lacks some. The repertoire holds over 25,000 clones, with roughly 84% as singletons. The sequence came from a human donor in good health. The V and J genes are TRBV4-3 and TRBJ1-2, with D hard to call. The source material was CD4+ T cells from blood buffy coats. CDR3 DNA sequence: TGCGCCAGCAGCCAAGAAAGCCGCTCCCGCGAGGGCTACACCTTC. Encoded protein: CASSQESRSREGYTF.